The T cell receptor beta chain described here comes from a study of blood T cell repertoires in COVID-19. Per the authors' pipeline: Amplified reference gene primers provided the basis for estimating nucleated cell counts. Assay: immunoSEQ multiplex PCR; the TCRdb copy retains only in-frame clones and omits some. V, J and clone size reflect that table, while D and trimming were determined from the DNA. The sample holds around 69,000 clones, 80% to 85% seen once. The CDR3 covers 15 residues. The V segment lost 1 base and the J segment 4 bases; nucleotides outside the gene matches: 5. Germline CDR1 is SGDLS and CDR2 is YYNGEE.

Sequenced material: peripheral blood. The clonotype originates from a woman aged 55-69 years with acute or convalescent COVID-19. V gene TRBV9 combines with J gene TRBJ2-3; 8 positions agree with TRBD2. The CDR3 DNA is TGTGCCAGCAGCGTACGGGGGGGCTTCGCAGATACGCAGTATTTT. Translated: CASSVRGGFADTQYF.